These T cell receptor beta chains were read from a single sample in a study of T cells in Graves' hyperthyroidism and ophthalmopathy. One entry per CDR3 protein results from TCRdb running MiXCR on the multiplex PCR reads. The repertoire consists of some 350,000 distinct CDR3 sequences, with 12% to 15% occurring once and the leading ten covering almost 35%. Sequenced material: blood. The receptors shown here come from a middle-aged woman with Graves' ophthalmopathy. Both conserved end residues are part of each CDR3. A D gene is named only where the DNA matches it firmly. Where a row states a size, it is once, few, many or the class of an expanded clone; other rows omit it.

V,J,D,size,CDR3,DNA
TRBV9,TRBJ1-2,TRBD1,few,CASSVEGARGYTF,TGTGCCAGCAGCGTAGAGGGGGCGAGAGGCTACACCTTC
TRBV6-5,TRBJ2-3,.,many,CASSYFSSADTQYF,TGTGCCAGCAGTTACTTCTCTTCGGCGGATACGCAGTATTTT
TRBV20-1,TRBJ2-1,TRBD2,many,CSASMTSGPPYNEQFF,TGCAGTGCTAGTATGACTAGCGGGCCCCCCTACAATGAGCAGTTCTTC
TRBV2,TRBJ1-2,.,many,CASSEPRAYGYTF,TGTGCCAGCAGTGAACCCCGCGCCTATGGCTACACCTTC
TRBV6-1,TRBJ2-7,.,.,CASGGNNYEQYF,TGTGCCAGCGGGGGGAACAACTACGAGCAGTACTTC
TRBV28,TRBJ2-1,TRBD1,.,CASSFSPGTGGYSYNEQFF,TGTGCCAGCAGTTTCTCCCCTGGGACAGGGGGGTACTCCTACAATGAGCAGTTCTTC
TRBV7-9,TRBJ1-2,.,many,CASSLGQSAVGGGYTF,TGTGCCAGCAGCTTAGGACAGTCTGCAGTTGGCGGTGGCTACACCTTC
TRBV4-1,TRBJ2-7,.,few,CASSQGPFSSYEQYF,TGCGCCAGCAGCCAAGGTCCGTTTAGCTCCTACGAGCAGTACTTC
TRBV28,TRBJ2-3,TRBD1,many,CASSGYTKQGGRPHTQYF,TGTGCCAGCAGTGGCTATACGAAACAGGGGGGCCGACCCCATACGCAGTATTTT
TRBV19,TRBJ1-2,TRBD1,.,CASSLRTGANYGYTF,TGTGCCAGTAGTTTGCGGACAGGGGCTAACTATGGCTACACCTTC
TRBV6-1,TRBJ2-7,.,many,CASHADPYEQYF,TGTGCCAGCCACGCGGACCCCTACGAGCAGTACTTC
TRBV27,TRBJ1-1,.,many,CASSFSRGLNTEAFF,TGTGCCAGCAGTTTTTCCCGGGGTTTGAACACTGAAGCTTTCTTT
TRBV12-3/TRBV12-4,TRBJ2-7,.,many,CASSQLARRGYEQYF,TGTGCCAGCAGCCAGTTGGCCCGGAGGGGGTACGAGCAGTACTTC
TRBV7-2,TRBJ2-1,TRBD1,.,CASSPRTGKFAYNEQFF,TGTGCCAGCAGCCCGCGGACAGGGAAATTCGCCTACAATGAGCAGTTCTTC
TRBV2,TRBJ1-5,TRBD1,many,CASSEQGVLNNQPQHF,TGTGCCAGCAGTGAACAGGGGGTCTTAAACAATCAGCCCCAGCATTTT
TRBV12-3/TRBV12-4,TRBJ2-5,.,.,CASSKRGTSQETQYF,TGTGCTAGCAGTAAGAGGGGGACAAGTCAAGAGACCCAGTACTTC
TRBV20-1,TRBJ1-1,.,many,CSAPTAGRAEAFF,TGCAGTGCTCCGACCGCGGGGAGGGCTGAAGCTTTCTTT
TRBV25-1,TRBJ2-2,.,many,CASRRAGDTGELFF,TGTGCCAGCAGAAGGGCAGGGGACACCGGGGAGCTGTTTTTT
TRBV19,TRBJ1-2,.,.,CASSPRRYYGYTF,TGTGCCAGTAGTCCCAGGAGGTACTATGGCTACACCTTC
TRBV25-1,TRBJ1-6,TRBD1,.,CASRATGAGFNSPLHF,TGTGCCAGCAGGGCTACAGGGGCAGGTTTCAATTCACCCCTCCACTTT
TRBV2,TRBJ2-7,.,few,CASSETSTAIYEQYF,TGTGCCAGCAGTGAAACGTCGACAGCGATCTACGAGCAGTACTTC
TRBV6-1,TRBJ1-2,.,few,CASSMGGGYTF,TGTGCCTCCTCCATGGGGGGAGGCTACACCTTC
TRBV20-1,TRBJ2-3,TRBD1,many,CSASRTGGYTDTQYF,TGCAGTGCTTCCAGGACAGGGGGCTACACAGATACGCAGTATTTT
TRBV27,TRBJ2-3,.,few,CASSSPYGGHHTQYF,TGTGCCAGCAGTAGCCCTTACGGAGGGCATCATACGCAGTATTTT
TRBV6-2/TRBV6-3,TRBJ2-2,TRBD1,few,CASSPGQVGGGELFF,TGTGCCAGCAGCCCGGGACAGGTCGGCGGCGGGGAGCTGTTTTTT
TRBV12-3/TRBV12-4,TRBJ2-1,TRBD2,many,CASSLVTGGLNEQFF,TGTGCCAGCAGTTTAGTAACGGGAGGCCTCAATGAGCAGTTCTTC
TRBV7-9,TRBJ1-6,TRBD1,few,CASGNRGVGSPLHF,TGTGCCAGCGGCAACAGGGGGGTTGGGTCACCCCTCCACTTT
TRBV6-1,TRBJ2-1,TRBD1,many,CATTGGAVNEQFF,TGTGCCACCACAGGGGGCGCGGTAAATGAGCAGTTCTTC
TRBV24-1,TRBJ2-2,.,few,CATSDLWSTALTGELFF,TGTGCCACCAGTGATTTATGGAGTACCGCCTTGACTGGGGAGCTGTTTTTT
TRBV3-1,TRBJ1-1,.,many,CASSQDSVTEAFF,TGTGCCAGCAGCCAAGACTCGGTCACTGAAGCTTTCTTT
TRBV20-1,TRBJ2-3,.,many,CSARVHKTDTQYF,TGCAGTGCTAGAGTGCATAAAACAGATACGCAGTATTTT
TRBV6-1,TRBJ1-2,.,many,CASSARRPDNYGYTF,TGTGCCAGCAGTGCTAGACGCCCGGATAACTATGGCTACACCTTC
TRBV20-1,TRBJ2-3,TRBD2,few,CSTRAGGPDTQYF,TGCAGTACGCGAGCGGGAGGTCCCGATACGCAGTATTTT
TRBV14,TRBJ1-1,TRBD1,many,CASRGQLNTEAFF,TGTGCCAGCAGGGGACAGTTGAACACTGAAGCTTTCTTT
TRBV12-3/TRBV12-4,TRBJ1-1,TRBD1,many,CASSSQGGNTEAFF,TGTGCCAGCAGTTCACAGGGGGGGAACACTGAAGCTTTCTTT
TRBV7-2,TRBJ1-1,TRBD1,few,CASSILLTGEAFF,TGTGCCAGCAGCATCCTTCTGACAGGGGAAGCTTTCTTT
TRBV27,TRBJ1-6,TRBD1,few,CASSLKLGDRAHSPLHF,TGTGCCAGCAGCCTGAAGCTCGGGGACAGGGCTCATTCACCCCTCCACTTT
TRBV19,TRBJ2-7,.,.,CASRDRQKTYEQYF,TGTGCCAGTAGGGACCGACAGAAAACCTACGAGCAGTACTTC
TRBV7-2,TRBJ2-3,TRBD2,many,CASSSTSGASTDTQYF,TGTGCCAGCAGCTCGACTAGCGGGGCGAGCACAGATACGCAGTATTTT
TRBV11-3,TRBJ2-1,TRBD2,few,CASSPWTSGGGDEQFF,TGTGCCAGCAGCCCATGGACTAGCGGGGGGGGGGATGAGCAGTTCTTC
TRBV15,TRBJ1-5,.,many,CATSRERGSSNQPQHF,TGTGCCACCAGCAGAGAGAGGGGTAGCAGCAATCAGCCCCAGCATTTT
TRBV5-1,TRBJ2-7,.,.,CASSTAISYEQNF,TGCGCCAGCAGCACAGCGATCTCCTACGAGCAGAACTTC
TRBV27,TRBJ2-5,TRBD2,many,CASSFVASGGQETQYF,TGTGCCAGCAGTTTCGTGGCTAGCGGCGGCCAAGAGACCCAGTACTTC
TRBV2,TRBJ1-5,.,.,CASSLDLNSNQPQHF,TGTGCCAGCAGCCTCGATCTAAATAGCAATCAGCCCCAGCATTTT
TRBV20-1,TRBJ2-1,.,.,CSASRSSRASFTGEQFF,TGCAGTGCTAGTCGCAGCTCGCGGGCTAGCTTTACGGGTGAGCAGTTCTTC
TRBV18,TRBJ2-7,.,.,CASSPGFRALDEQYF,TGTGCCAGCTCACCAGGGTTCCGAGCTCTGGACGAGCAGTACTTC
TRBV15,TRBJ1-1,TRBD1,few,CATSNNRGRITEAFF,TGTGCCACCAGCAACAACAGGGGCCGAATCACTGAAGCTTTCTTT
TRBV6-9,TRBJ2-7,.,.,CASSESGNSYEQYF,TGCGCCAGCAGTGAGTCCGGCAACTCCTACGAGCAGTACTTC
TRBV3-1,TRBJ2-7,.,.,CASSQAPLTGIAVYEQYF,TGTGCCAGCAGCCAAGCCCCCTTGACGGGAATAGCGGTATACGAGCAGTACTTC
TRBV7-8,TRBJ1-3,.,many,CASSLLDPYSGNTIYF,TGTGCCAGCAGCTTACTTGATCCGTACTCTGGAAACACCATATATTTT
TRBV30,TRBJ2-1,.,many,CAWSSPGRVYNEQFF,TGTGCCTGGAGTTCCCCCGGGAGAGTTTACAATGAGCAGTTCTTC
TRBV28,TRBJ2-7,TRBD1,.,CASSFSPGTGNNEQYF,TGTGCCAGCAGTTTCTCCCCTGGGACAGGGAACAACGAGCAGTACTTC
TRBV29-1,TRBJ2-1,.,.,CSVVRQWGNEQFF,TGCAGCGTTGTACGGCAATGGGGAAATGAGCAGTTCTTC
TRBV29-1,TRBJ1-2,.,few,CSVAEIFVGYTF,TGCAGCGTCGCCGAAATTTTTGTAGGCTACACCTTC
TRBV11-2,TRBJ1-6,.,.,CASSLRGLGSYNSPLHF,TGTGCCAGCAGCTTAAGAGGTCTGGGATCCTATAATTCACCCCTCCACTTT